Listed below are T cell receptor beta chains from one sample, sequenced in a study of regulatory T cells in long-lasting Graves disease. TCRdb re-called the multiplex PCR reads with MiXCR, one entry per CDR3 protein. The profile shows hundreds of thousands of distinct CDR3 sequences, around 17% of them singletons. These data also formed part of another study, on T cells in Graves' hyperthyroidism and ophthalmopathy.

The material sequenced was peripheral blood mononuclear cells (PBMCs), taken at new diagnosis, from a patient treated with antithyroid drugs. These receptors came from a man aged 35 to 55 with Graves disease. CDR3s include the opening cysteine and the closing phenylalanine or tryptophan. A D gene is named only where the DNA matches it firmly. The size field is filled for only some rows; it gives once, few, many or a size class.

TRBJ2-5 TRBV5-5 - many CASSLIQETQYF TGTGCCAGCAGCTTAATACAGGAGACCCAGTACTTC
TRBJ2-7 TRBV12-5 TRBD1 many CASGFTGQGREQYF TGTGCTAGTGGTTTTACGGGACAGGGGCGGGAGCAGTACTTC
TRBJ2-1 TRBV20-1 - many CSANEQFF TGCAGTGCTAATGAGCAGTTCTTC
TRBJ1-5 TRBV18 - many CASSPVRGDQPQHF TGTGCCAGCTCACCAGTGAGGGGCGATCAGCCCCAGCATTTT
TRBJ2-2 TRBV19 TRBD1 - CASTTDRASGELFF TGTGCCAGTACGACGGACAGGGCTTCCGGGGAGCTGTTTTTT
TRBJ2-7 TRBV18 TRBD1 many CASSSPGQGAYEQYF TGTGCCAGCAGTTCCCCGGGACAGGGGGCCTACGAGCAGTACTTC
TRBJ2-3 TRBV2 - many CASTWGLNTDTQYF TGTGCCAGCACCTGGGGACTGAACACAGATACGCAGTATTTT
TRBJ2-3 TRBV28 TRBD2 many CASLGTITDTQYF TGTGCCAGCTTAGGGACTATCACAGATACGCAGTATTTT
TRBJ1-1 TRBV28 TRBD1 many CASRESGQATEAFF TGTGCCAGCAGGGAGTCGGGACAGGCCACTGAAGCTTTCTTT
TRBJ2-1 TRBV28 TRBD1 - CASSLPGTGNNEQFF TGTGCCAGCAGTTTGCCCGGGACAGGGAACAATGAGCAGTTCTTC
TRBJ2-2 TRBV10-3 - many CAISDTGYTGELFF TGTGCCATCAGTGACACAGGGTACACCGGGGAGCTGTTTTTT
TRBJ2-6 TRBV30 - few CASTGVIGANVLTF TGTGCCTCAACAGGCGTGATAGGGGCCAACGTCCTGACTTTC
TRBJ2-5 TRBV28 - few CAGRGPQYQETQYF TGTGCCGGCCGTGGGCCTCAGTACCAAGAGACCCAGTACTTC
TRBJ1-3 TRBV12-3/TRBV12-4 - many CASSTSATSRSGDTIYF TGTGCCAGCAGCACCTCCGCGACATCCCGATCTGGGGACACCATATATTTT
TRBJ1-2 TRBV12-3/TRBV12-4 - few CASSLALGSWGYTF TGTGCCAGCAGTTTAGCGCTGGGGTCCTGGGGCTACACCTTC
TRBJ1-6 TRBV6-1 TRBD1 - CATNRGTSYNSPLHF TGTGCGACCAACAGGGGAACCTCCTATAATTCACCCCTCCACTTT
TRBJ2-1 TRBV20-1 - many CSARVYIDNEQFF TGCAGTGCTAGAGTGTACATCGACAATGAGCAGTTCTTC
TRBJ2-3 TRBV7-2 - many CASSSLDVASTDTQYF TGTGCCAGCAGCTCCCTCGACGTCGCTAGCACAGATACGCAGTATTTT
TRBJ1-5 TRBV5-1 - many CASSEAGDGQPQHF TGCGCCAGCAGCGAGGCAGGGGATGGGCAGCCCCAGCATTTT
TRBJ1-1 TRBV30 - many CAWSVPGGVTEAFF TGTGCCTGGAGTGTACCGGGTGGAGTCACTGAAGCTTTCTTT
TRBJ1-1 TRBV20-1 TRBD1 few CSAKRAGGNTEAFF TGCAGTGCCAAACGTGCAGGGGGGAACACTGAAGCTTTCTTT
TRBJ2-1 TRBV29-1 - - CSVAFRGRPGEQFF TGCAGCGTTGCTTTCCGGGGGCGCCCAGGTGAGCAGTTCTTC
TRBJ2-7 TRBV4-1 - many CASSVDSEQYF TGCGCCAGCAGCGTAGACAGCGAGCAGTACTTC
TRBJ2-2 TRBV4-1 - few CASSQVLAMNTGELFF TGCGCCAGCAGCCAAGTCCTAGCGATGAACACCGGGGAGCTGTTTTTT
TRBJ1-5 TRBV12-3/TRBV12-4 - - CASSLRADNQPQHF TGTGCCAGCAGTTTAAGGGCAGACAATCAGCCCCAGCATTTT
TRBJ2-7 TRBV9 - few CASSPRDSAGEQYF TGTGCCAGCAGCCCACGGGACTCTGCGGGCGAGCAGTACTTC
TRBJ2-5 TRBV15 TRBD2 many CATSRDRLAGTETQYF TGTGCCACCAGCAGAGATCGCCTAGCGGGGACGGAGACCCAGTACTTC
TRBJ2-3 TRBV27 TRBD2 once CASRPSGGTDTQYF TGTGCCAGCAGACCTAGCGGGGGCACAGATACGCAGTATTTT
TRBJ2-1 TRBV5-1 - few CASSLPQINEQFF TGTGCCAGCAGCCTCCCCCAGATTAATGAGCAGTTCTTC
TRBJ2-2 TRBV18 - few CASSPRPTSNTGELFF TGTGCCAGCTCACCTCGCCCCACATCGAACACCGGGGAGCTGTTTTTT
TRBJ1-2 TRBV12-3/TRBV12-4 TRBD1 many CASSRDRGLGGYTF TGTGCCAGCAGTCGTGACAGGGGTCTAGGTGGCTACACCTTC
TRBJ2-7 TRBV25-1 TRBD1 - CASSELGGQGSEQYF TGTGCCAGCAGTGAACTGGGGGGACAGGGCAGCGAGCAGTACTTC
TRBJ2-6 TRBV20-1 - many CSAREDSGANVLTF TGCAGTGCTAGAGAAGACTCTGGGGCCAACGTCCTGACTTTC
TRBJ1-2 TRBV5-1 - many CASSPGLSHYGYTF TGCGCCAGCAGCCCGGGACTGTCTCACTATGGCTACACCTTC
TRBJ1-6 TRBV9 TRBD1 many CASSGDSGPNSPLHF TGTGCCAGCAGCGGGGACAGTGGTCCAAATTCACCCCTCCACTTT
TRBJ2-3 TRBV5-8 - many CASSGSGGADTQYF TGTGCCAGCAGCGGCTCCGGGGGCGCGGATACGCAGTATTTT
TRBJ2-2 TRBV2 - many CASSRTFSGELFF TGTGCCAGCAGCCGGACGTTTTCTGGGGAGCTGTTTTTT
TRBJ2-1 TRBV27 - few CASSLFTGFSYNEQFF TGTGCCAGCAGTTTGTTTACAGGGTTCTCCTACAATGAGCAGTTCTTC
TRBJ2-5 TRBV18 - many CASSPVTGPRETQYF TGTGCCAGCTCACCAGTGACAGGTCCCCGGGAGACCCAGTACTTC
TRBJ2-3 TRBV2 TRBD2 many CASRRTSGGATDTQYF TGTGCCAGCAGGAGGACTAGCGGGGGGGCCACAGATACGCAGTATTTT
TRBJ1-1 TRBV27 - many CASSKRQGGANTEAFF TGTGCCAGCAGTAAAAGGCAGGGAGGGGCGAACACTGAAGCTTTCTTT
TRBJ2-5 TRBV5-1 - many CASSPTANQETQYF TGCGCCAGCAGCCCAACAGCGAACCAAGAGACCCAGTACTTC
TRBJ2-1 TRBV5-1 TRBD2 many CASSLVSSGGYSYNEQFF TGCGCCAGCAGCTTGGTTTCTAGCGGGGGGTACTCCTACAATGAGCAGTTCTTC